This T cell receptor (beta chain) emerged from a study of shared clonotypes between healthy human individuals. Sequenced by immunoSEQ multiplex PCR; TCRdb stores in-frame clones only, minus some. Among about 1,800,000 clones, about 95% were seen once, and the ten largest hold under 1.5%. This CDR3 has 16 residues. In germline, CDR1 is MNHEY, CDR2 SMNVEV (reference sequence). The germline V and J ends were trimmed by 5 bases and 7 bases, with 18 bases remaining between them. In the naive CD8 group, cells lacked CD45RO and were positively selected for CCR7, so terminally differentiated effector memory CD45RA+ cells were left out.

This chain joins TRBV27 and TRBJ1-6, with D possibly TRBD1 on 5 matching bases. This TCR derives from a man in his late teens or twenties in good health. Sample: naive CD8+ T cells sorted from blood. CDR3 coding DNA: TGTGCCAGCAGTCCCCTCCGAGGGGATGGGAATTCACCCCTCCACTTT. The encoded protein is CASSPLRGDGNSPLHF.